The subject of this entry is one TCR beta chain. Sequencing was performed with immunoSEQ multiplex PCR; in TCRdb, only in-frame clones are kept and a portion is missing. This sample has about 250,000 clones, with around 82% found just once. This specimen belongs to a study of blood T cell repertoires in COVID-19. This CDR3 contains 14 residues. CDR1 and CDR2 (germline): MNHEY, SVGAGI. Trimming took 6 bases from V and 2 from J, leaving 13 bases between them. Sequencing was performed on peripheral blood. The TCR comes from a woman in her 70s with acute or convalescent COVID-19. The gene calls are TRBV6-5 and TRBJ1-2, with D maybe TRBD1 (6 bases). CDR3 nucleotide sequence: TGTGCCAGCAGACCCGACAGGAGCAACTATGGCTACACCTTC. Its protein is CASRPDRSNYGYTF.